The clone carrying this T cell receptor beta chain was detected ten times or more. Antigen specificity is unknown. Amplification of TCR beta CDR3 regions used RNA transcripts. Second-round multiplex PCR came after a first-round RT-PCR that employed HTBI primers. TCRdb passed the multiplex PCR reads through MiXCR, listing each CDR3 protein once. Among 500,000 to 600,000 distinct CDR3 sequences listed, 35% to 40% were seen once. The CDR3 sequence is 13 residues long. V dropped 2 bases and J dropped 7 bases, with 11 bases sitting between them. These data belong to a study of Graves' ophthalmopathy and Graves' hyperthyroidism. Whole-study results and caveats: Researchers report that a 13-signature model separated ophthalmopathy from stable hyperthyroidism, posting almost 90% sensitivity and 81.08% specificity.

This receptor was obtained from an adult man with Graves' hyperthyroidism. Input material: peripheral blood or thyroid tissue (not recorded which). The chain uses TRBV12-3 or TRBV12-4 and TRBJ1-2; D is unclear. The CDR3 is CASSLPAGLGYTF. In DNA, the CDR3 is TGTGCCAGCAGTTTACCCGCAGGACTTGGCTACACCTTC.